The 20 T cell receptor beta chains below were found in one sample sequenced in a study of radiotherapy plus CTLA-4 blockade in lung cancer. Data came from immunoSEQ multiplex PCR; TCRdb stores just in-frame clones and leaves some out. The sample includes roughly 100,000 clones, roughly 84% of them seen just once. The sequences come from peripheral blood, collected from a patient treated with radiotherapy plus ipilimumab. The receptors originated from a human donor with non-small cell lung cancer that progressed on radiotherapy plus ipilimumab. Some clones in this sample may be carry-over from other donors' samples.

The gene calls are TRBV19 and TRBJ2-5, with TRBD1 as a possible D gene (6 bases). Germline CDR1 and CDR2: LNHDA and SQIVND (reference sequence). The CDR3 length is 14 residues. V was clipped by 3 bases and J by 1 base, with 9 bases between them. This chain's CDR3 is CASSIAGAQETQYF. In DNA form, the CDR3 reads TGTGCCAGTAGTATTGCAGGGGCCCAAGAGACCCAGTACTTC. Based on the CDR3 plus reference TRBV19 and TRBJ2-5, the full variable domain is DGGITQSPKYLFRKEGQNVTLSCEQNLNHDAMYWYRQDPGQGLRLIYYSQIVNDFQKGDIAEGYSVSREKKESFPLTVTSAQKNPTAFYLCASSIAGAQETQYFGPGTRLLVL.

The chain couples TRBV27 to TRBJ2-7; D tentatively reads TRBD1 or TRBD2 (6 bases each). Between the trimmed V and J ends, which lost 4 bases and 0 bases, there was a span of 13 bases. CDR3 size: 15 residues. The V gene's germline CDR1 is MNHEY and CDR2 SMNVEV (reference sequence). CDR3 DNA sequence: TGTGCCAGCAGTTCCTTGGGGGGCTCCTCCTACGAGCAGTACTTC. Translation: CASSSLGGSSYEQYF.

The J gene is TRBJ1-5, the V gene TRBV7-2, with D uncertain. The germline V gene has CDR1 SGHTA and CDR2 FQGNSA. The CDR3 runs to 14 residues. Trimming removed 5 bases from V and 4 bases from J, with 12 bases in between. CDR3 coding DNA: TGTGCCAGCAGCACTAGACAAGTTAATCAGCCCCAGCATTTT. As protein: CASSTRQVNQPQHF.

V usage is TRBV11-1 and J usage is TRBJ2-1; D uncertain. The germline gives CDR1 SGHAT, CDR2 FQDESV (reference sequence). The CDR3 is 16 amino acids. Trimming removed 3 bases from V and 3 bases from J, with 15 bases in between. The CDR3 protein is CASSFNRAPNYNEQFF. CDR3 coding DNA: TGTGCCAGCAGCTTCAACCGGGCCCCCAACTACAATGAGCAGTTCTTC.

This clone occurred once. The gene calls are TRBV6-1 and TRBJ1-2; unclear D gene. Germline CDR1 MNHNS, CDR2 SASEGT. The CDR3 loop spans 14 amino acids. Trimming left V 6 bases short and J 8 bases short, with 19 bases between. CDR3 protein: CASSQTSALSGYTF. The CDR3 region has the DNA TGTGCCAGCAGCCAAACTTCTGCCCTGTCGGGCTACACCTTC.

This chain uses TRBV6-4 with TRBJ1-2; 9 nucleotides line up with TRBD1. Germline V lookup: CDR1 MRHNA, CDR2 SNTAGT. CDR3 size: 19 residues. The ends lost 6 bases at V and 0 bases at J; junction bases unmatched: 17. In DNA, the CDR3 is TGTGCCAGCAGAGCCCACCACCCGGGACAGGGCGCCTCTAACTATGGCTACACCTTC. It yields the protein CASRAHHPGQGASNYGYTF.

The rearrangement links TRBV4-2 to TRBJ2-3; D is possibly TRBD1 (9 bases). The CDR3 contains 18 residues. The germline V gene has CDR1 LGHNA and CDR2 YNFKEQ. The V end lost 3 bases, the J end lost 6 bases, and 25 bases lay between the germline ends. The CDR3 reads CASSHGQGTGLVWDTQYF. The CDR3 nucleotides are TGTGCCAGCAGCCACGGACAGGGGACGGGACTAGTATGGGATACGCAGTATTTT.

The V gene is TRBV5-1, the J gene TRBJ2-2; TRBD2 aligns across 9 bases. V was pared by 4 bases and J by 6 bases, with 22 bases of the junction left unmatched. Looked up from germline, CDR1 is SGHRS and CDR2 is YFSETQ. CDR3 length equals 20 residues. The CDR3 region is CASSKTPGQRAGGHAGELFF. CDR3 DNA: TGCGCCAGCAGCAAAACACCGGGACAGAGAGCGGGGGGACACGCCGGGGAGCTGTTTTTT.

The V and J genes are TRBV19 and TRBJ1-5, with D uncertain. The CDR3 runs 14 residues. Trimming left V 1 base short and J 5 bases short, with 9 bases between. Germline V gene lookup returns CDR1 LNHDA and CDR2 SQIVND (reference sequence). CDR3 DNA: TGTGCCAGTAGTATAGCTAGGGAGGATCAGCCCCAGCATTTT. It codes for CASSIAREDQPQHF.

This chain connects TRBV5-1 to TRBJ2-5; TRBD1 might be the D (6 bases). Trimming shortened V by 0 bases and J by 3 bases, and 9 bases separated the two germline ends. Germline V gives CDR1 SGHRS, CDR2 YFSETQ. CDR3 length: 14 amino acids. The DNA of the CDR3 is TGCGCCAGCAGCTTGGCAGGGGCGGAAGAGACCCAGTACTTC. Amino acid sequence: CASSLAGAEETQYF.

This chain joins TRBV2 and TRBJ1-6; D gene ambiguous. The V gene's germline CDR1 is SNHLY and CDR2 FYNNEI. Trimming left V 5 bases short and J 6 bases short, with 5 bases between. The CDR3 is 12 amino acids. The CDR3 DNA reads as TGTGCCAGCAGTTCACTTAATTCACCCCTCCACTTT. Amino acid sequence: CASSSLNSPLHF.

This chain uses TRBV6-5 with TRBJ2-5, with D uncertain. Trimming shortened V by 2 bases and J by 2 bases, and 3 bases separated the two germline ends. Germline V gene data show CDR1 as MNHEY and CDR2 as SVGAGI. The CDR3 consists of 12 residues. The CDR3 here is CASSYGQETQYF. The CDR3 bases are TGTGCCAGCAGTTACGGGCAAGAGACCCAGTACTTC.

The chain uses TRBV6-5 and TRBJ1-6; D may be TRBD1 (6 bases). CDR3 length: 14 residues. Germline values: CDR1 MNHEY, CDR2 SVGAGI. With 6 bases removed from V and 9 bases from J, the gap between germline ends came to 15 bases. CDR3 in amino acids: CASRRTALGSPLHF. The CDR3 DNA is TGTGCCAGCAGGCGGACAGCTTTAGGTTCACCCCTCCACTTT.

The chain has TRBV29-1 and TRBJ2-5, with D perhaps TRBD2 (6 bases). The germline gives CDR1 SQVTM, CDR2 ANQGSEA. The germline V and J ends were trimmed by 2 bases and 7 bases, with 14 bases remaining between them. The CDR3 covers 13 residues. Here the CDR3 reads CSVETSRTGTQYF. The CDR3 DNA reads TGCAGCGTTGAAACTAGCCGCACGGGGACCCAGTACTTC.

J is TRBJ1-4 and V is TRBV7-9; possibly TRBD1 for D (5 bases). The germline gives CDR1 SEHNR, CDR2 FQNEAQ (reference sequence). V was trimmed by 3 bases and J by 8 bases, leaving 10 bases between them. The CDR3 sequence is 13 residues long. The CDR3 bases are TGTGCCAGCAGCTTCGGGACGGGCGAAAAACTGTTTTTT. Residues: CASSFGTGEKLFF.

The CDR3 nucleotides are TGTGCCAGCAGCTTTAGTCGCACAGATACGCAGTATTTT. Amino acids: CASSFSRTDTQYF. The gene calls are TRBV5-4 and TRBJ2-3; D call uncertain. Germline assignment: CDR1 SGHNT and CDR2 YYREEE (reference sequence). With 2 bases removed from V and 1 base from J, the gap between germline ends came to 5 bases. CDR3 size: 13 residues.

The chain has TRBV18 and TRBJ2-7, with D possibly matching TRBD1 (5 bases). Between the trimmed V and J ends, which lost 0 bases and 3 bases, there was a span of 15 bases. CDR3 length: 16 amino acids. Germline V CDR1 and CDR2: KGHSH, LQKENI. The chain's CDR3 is CASSPPQGMFVYEQYF. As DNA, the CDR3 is TGTGCCAGCTCACCACCGCAGGGAATGTTTGTCTACGAGCAGTACTTC. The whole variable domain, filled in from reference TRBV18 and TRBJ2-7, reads NAGVMQNPRHLVRRRGQEARLRCSPMKGHSHVYWYRQLPEEGLKFMVYLQKENIIDESGMPKERFSAEFPKEGPSILRIQQVVRGDSAAYFCASSPPQGMFVYEQYFGPGTRLTVT.

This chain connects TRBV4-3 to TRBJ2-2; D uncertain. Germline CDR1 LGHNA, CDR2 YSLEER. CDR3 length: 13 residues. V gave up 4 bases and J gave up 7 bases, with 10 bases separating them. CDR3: CASSRGRIGELFF. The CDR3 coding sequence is TGCGCCAGCAGCCGAGGACGGATCGGGGAGCTGTTTTTT.

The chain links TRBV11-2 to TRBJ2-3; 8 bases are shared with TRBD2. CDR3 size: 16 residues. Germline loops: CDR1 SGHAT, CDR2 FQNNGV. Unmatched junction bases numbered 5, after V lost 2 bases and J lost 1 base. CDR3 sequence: CASSLYGTRGTDTQYF. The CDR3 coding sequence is TGTGCCAGCAGCTTATACGGGACTAGGGGCACAGATACGCAGTATTTT.

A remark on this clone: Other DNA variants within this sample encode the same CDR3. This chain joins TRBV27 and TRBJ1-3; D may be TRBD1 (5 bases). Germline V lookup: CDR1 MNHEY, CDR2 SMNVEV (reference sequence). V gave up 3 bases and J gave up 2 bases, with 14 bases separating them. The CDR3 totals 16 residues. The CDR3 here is CASSLSAGEAGNTIYF. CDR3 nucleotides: TGTGCCAGCAGTTTGTCGGCGGGGGAAGCTGGAAACACCATATATTTT.